This section outlines one T cell receptor beta chain sequence together with its context. Data came from immunoSEQ multiplex PCR; TCRdb stores just in-frame clones and leaves some out. The repertoire holds some 68,000 clones, with around 95% as singletons. The V gene's germline CDR1 is SEHNR and CDR2 FQNEAQ (reference sequence). V was trimmed by 5 bases and J by 8 bases, leaving 15 bases between them. The CDR3 contains 13 residues. Sequencing input: PBMCs. The source of this sequence is a man in his forties with rheumatoid arthritis. The chain employs TRBV7-9 and TRBJ1-2; maybe TRBD1 (6 bases). The CDR3 DNA sequence: TGTGCCAGCAGCGAAGGACAGCAGGCGGGCTACACCTTC. It translates to CASSEGQQAGYTF.